The 21 T cell receptor beta chains listed next were all sequenced from one sample in a study of blood T cell repertoires in COVID-19. Measured with immunoSEQ multiplex PCR; TCRdb has only the in-frame clones, and not every one. The data contain roughly 350,000 clones, roughly 90% of them singletons. The sequenced sample was peripheral blood. These receptors came from a woman in her forties or fifties with active or convalescent COVID-19.

The chain links TRBV6-5 to TRBJ2-4; 11 bases align to TRBD2. Trimming cost V 6 bases and J 9 bases; bases outside gene matches: 10. In germline, CDR1 is MNHEY, CDR2 SVGAGI. The CDR3 has 15 amino acids. The CDR3 reads CASSLRSTSGIIQYF. The CDR3 coding sequence is TGTGCCAGCAGCCTACGATCGACTAGCGGGATCATTCAGTACTTC.

The chain is built from TRBV6-5 and TRBJ2-3, with TRBD2 matching 7 bases. CDR1 MNHEY and CDR2 SVGAGI come from the germline V gene. CDR3 length: 15 residues. Germline trimming cut 2 bases from V and 2 bases from J; bases unmatched to any gene: 4. The CDR3 sequence: CASSYRGDDTDTQYF. The CDR3 DNA follows: TGTGCCAGCAGTTACCGGGGGGATGACACAGATACGCAGTATTTT.

The chain couples TRBV24-1 to TRBJ2-7; 9 bases fit TRBD2. In germline, CDR1 is KGHDR, CDR2 SFDVKD. The CDR3 length is 13 residues. The V gene end was trimmed by 9 bases and the J gene end by 2 bases; junction bases not matched to a gene: 4. DNA of the CDR3: TGTGCCACCGGGCCTAGCGGGACCTACGAGCAGTACTTC. Amino acids: CATGPSGTYEQYF.

The gene calls are TRBV2 and TRBJ1-5; weak D call: TRBD1 (5 bases). Germline values: CDR1 SNHLY, CDR2 FYNNEI. Trimming left V 9 bases short and J 7 bases short, with 16 bases between. This CDR3 has 13 amino acids. The DNA of the CDR3 is TGTGCCAGTACGACGGACATCCAACAGCCCCAGCATTTT. Amino acids: CASTTDIQQPQHF. The full variable domain, in which reference TRBV2 and TRBJ1-5 provide the parts outside the CDR3, is EPEVTQTPSHQVTQMGQEVILRCVPISNHLYFYWYRQILGQKVEFLVSFYNNEISEKSEIFDDQFSVERPDGSNFTLKIRSTKLEDSAMYFCASTTDIQQPQHFGDGTRLSIL.

The V call is TRBV11-3, the J call TRBJ2-3, with D perhaps matching TRBD1 (6 bases). CDR1 and CDR2 from the germline V gene are SGHNT and YENEEA. Trimming took off 4 bases at V and 6 bases at J, with 17 bases between the two ends. The CDR3 consists of 15 residues. The CDR3 loop reads CASSSKGHRGDTQYF. The CDR3 nucleotides are TGTGCCAGCAGCTCTAAGGGACATCGGGGTGATACGCAGTATTTT.

The chain recombines TRBV7-9 with TRBJ2-3, with 12 bases fitting TRBD2. The CDR3 is 19 residues long. After removal of 3 bases from V and 2 bases from J, the junction contained 12 bases not matched to a gene. The V gene's germline CDR1 is SEHNR and CDR2 FQNEAQ (reference sequence). The CDR3 sequence is CASSFGGLAGGPYTDTQYF. CDR3 DNA: TGTGCCAGCAGCTTTGGCGGGCTAGCGGGGGGGCCCTACACAGATACGCAGTATTTT. The variable domain in full, with the rest retrieved from reference TRBV7-9 and TRBJ2-3, is DTGVSQNPRHKITKRGQNVTFRCDPISEHNRLYWYRQTLGQGPEFLTYFQNEAQLEKSRLLSDRFSAERPKGSFSTLEIQRTEQGDSAMYLCASSFGGLAGGPYTDTQYFGPGTRLTVL.

This chain links TRBV6-6 with TRBJ2-5; tentative D call: TRBD1 (5 bases). Germline V lookup: CDR1 MNHNY, CDR2 SVGAGI (reference sequence). This CDR3 comprises 16 residues. Trimming pared 5 bases from V and 0 bases from J, leaving 16 bases between. The CDR3 protein is CASSALPGFYQETQYF. DNA for the CDR3: TGTGCCAGCAGTGCGTTGCCAGGGTTCTACCAAGAGACCCAGTACTTC.

This rearrangement joins TRBV2 to TRBJ1-1; 9 bases map to TRBD1. V shed 6 bases, J shed 2 bases, and the junction held 4 bases outside the gene matches. Germline-derived CDR1 and CDR2 are SNHLY and FYNNEI. This CDR3 comprises 14 residues. This CDR3 is CASSWTGVNTEAFF. The CDR3 DNA sequence: TGTGCCAGCAGCTGGACAGGGGTTAACACTGAAGCTTTCTTT.

The J gene is TRBJ1-5, the V gene TRBV3-1 (or the pseudogene TRBV3-2), with D unclear. Trimming took 4 bases from V and 7 from J, leaving 17 bases between them. The CDR3 consists of 15 residues. Per the germline V gene, CDR1 is LGHDT and CDR2 is YNNKEL (reference sequence). CDR3 DNA sequence: TGTGCCAGCAGCCTCGACCCCAATCCTAGCCAGCCCCAGCATTTT. Its translation: CASSLDPNPSQPQHF.

This clone was picked up one time. The CDR3 here is CASSAQQGRDGYTF. CDR3 DNA: TGTGCCAGCAGCGCCCAACAGGGGAGAGATGGCTACACCTTC. V gene TRBV9 combines with J gene TRBJ1-2; 7 bases are shared with TRBD1. This CDR3 has 14 residues. J gave up 6 bases and V 3 bases, and 8 bases lay outside the gene matches. The germline V gene has CDR1 SGDLS and CDR2 YYNGEE.

This chain connects TRBV18 to TRBJ2-2; 9 bases align to TRBD2. Germline trimming cut 1 base from V and 6 bases from J; bases unmatched to any gene: 3. The germline gives CDR1 KGHSH, CDR2 LQKENI. There are 15 residues in the CDR3. Here the CDR3 reads CASSPLTSGAGELFF. In nucleotides, the CDR3 is TGTGCCAGCTCACCACTGACTAGCGGTGCCGGGGAGCTGTTTTTT. Combining the CDR3 with reference TRBV18 and TRBJ2-2 gives the whole variable domain NAGVMQNPRHLVRRRGQEARLRCSPMKGHSHVYWYRQLPEEGLKFMVYLQKENIIDESGMPKERFSAEFPKEGPSILRIQQVVRGDSAAYFCASSPLTSGAGELFFGEGSRLTVL.

The genes are TRBV7-2 and TRBJ1-2, with D perhaps TRBD1 (6 bases). CDR1 and CDR2 (germline): SGHTA, FQGNSA. V lost 6 bases, J lost 5 bases, and 19 bases lay in between. The CDR3 is 15 amino acids. DNA for the CDR3: TGTGCCAGCAGTTCTCCTATGGGTAGGGGGTATGGCTACACCTTC. It specifies CASSSPMGRGYGYTF.

This clone was observed a single time. The rearrangement joins TRBV5-4 to TRBJ1-5, with 7 bases matching TRBD1. Germline V CDR1 and CDR2: SGHNT, YYREEE (reference sequence). V was pared by 2 bases and J by 2 bases, with 4 bases of the junction left unmatched. This CDR3 is built from 15 residues. The CDR3 here is CASSFGGQRNQPQHF. In nucleotides, the CDR3 is TGTGCCAGCAGCTTTGGGGGACAGCGCAATCAGCCCCAGCATTTT.

V and J are TRBV28 and TRBJ2-6, with 9 bases aligning to TRBD1. Germline CDR1 and CDR2: MDHEN and SYDVKM. The length of the CDR3 is 17 residues. Trimming removed 6 bases from V and 1 base from J; junction bases left unmatched: 7. This CDR3 is CASSPLGQGSGANVLTF. CDR3 nucleotides: TGTGCCAGCAGCCCCCTAGGACAGGGGTCTGGGGCCAACGTCCTGACTTTC.

The chain joins TRBV7-9 to TRBJ1-1; D remains ambiguous. V shed 6 bases and J shed 6 bases, with 14 bases lying between them. Germline V gives CDR1 SEHNR, CDR2 FQNEAQ (reference sequence). The CDR3 has 13 amino acids. The chain's CDR3 is CASSLGVTAEAFF. The CDR3 nucleotides read TGTGCCAGCAGTCTCGGGGTTACAGCTGAAGCTTTCTTT.

The CDR3 DNA is TGTGCCAGCAGCGTAGGAAGGACAGGGGGTAGCTCCTATAATTCACCCCTCCACTTT. It is translated as CASSVGRTGGSSYNSPLHF. V and J are TRBV9 and TRBJ1-6; 10 bases line up with TRBD1. V trimming: 0 bases; J trimming: 0 bases; junction bases outside the gene matches: 6. The CDR3 loop spans 19 amino acids. Germline loops: CDR1 SGDLS, CDR2 YYNGEE.

The chain has TRBV5-1 and TRBJ1-4; D perhaps matches TRBD1 (5 bases). CDR3 length: 16 residues. Per the germline V gene, CDR1 is SGHRS and CDR2 is YFSETQ. Trimming removed 0 bases from V and 4 bases from J, with 13 bases in between. CDR3: CASSLVAGVVNEKLFF. CDR3 coding DNA: TGCGCCAGCAGCTTGGTAGCGGGGGTGGTTAATGAAAAACTGTTTTTT.

The chain combines TRBV30 with TRBJ2-3, with 7 bases aligning to TRBD1. This CDR3 comprises 15 residues. Germline CDR1 is GTSNPN and CDR2 is SVGIG (reference sequence). Germline trimming cut 0 bases from V and 6 bases from J; bases unmatched to any gene: 9. The CDR3 is CAWSVAPTGTDTQYF. The CDR3 DNA follows: TGTGCCTGGAGTGTAGCCCCGACAGGGACGGATACGCAGTATTTT.

The chain recombines TRBV2 with TRBJ2-7, with TRBD2 matching over 7 bases. This CDR3 region has 15 residues. V shed 8 bases and J 4 bases; nucleotides not matched to a gene: 14. Germline values: CDR1 SNHLY, CDR2 FYNNEI. The DNA of the CDR3 is TGTGCCAGCTTACTTAGCGGGTCTGTCTCGTACGAGCAGTACTTC. Translating it yields CASLLSGSVSYEQYF. The full variable domain, in which reference TRBV2 and TRBJ2-7 provide the parts outside the CDR3, is EPEVTQTPSHQVTQMGQEVILRCVPISNHLYFYWYRQILGQKVEFLVSFYNNEISEKSEIFDDQFSVERPDGSNFTLKIRSTKLEDSAMYFCASLLSGSVSYEQYFGPGTRLTVT.

The chain combines TRBV7-3 with TRBJ1-1; 8 bases match TRBD1. Germline assignment: CDR1 SGHTA and CDR2 FQGTGA. The V gene end was trimmed by 5 bases and the J gene end by 5 bases; junction bases not matched to a gene: 10. The CDR3 contains 15 residues. CDR3 amino acids: CASSTDRGGDTEAFF. DNA for the CDR3: TGTGCCAGCAGCACAGACAGGGGTGGGGATACTGAAGCTTTCTTT.

The genes are TRBV27 and TRBJ2-7, with 9 bases identical to TRBD2. Germline lookup yields CDR1 MNHEY and CDR2 SMNVEV (reference sequence). V gave up 2 bases and J gave up 2 bases; unmatched junction bases: 7. The CDR3 consists of 16 residues. DNA for the CDR3: TGTGCCAGCAGTTTACAAACTAGCGGGCTGCCCTACGAGCAGTACTTC. Its protein is CASSLQTSGLPYEQYF.